This entry concerns a single T cell receptor beta chain. Its antigen is not identified. The data derive from a study of OX40 agonist ivuxolimab in advanced cancers. Study background: Dose-escalation cases comprised hepatocellular carcinoma, melanoma, renal cell or head and neck cancer.

Study-wide results and caveats: Normalized expansion of T-cell clones was also low for some nonresponders. Both blood CD4+ and CD8+ T cells showed clonal growth by week 6 at 0.1 to 3.0 mg/kg. Researchers report that CD8+ T cells had, on average, more expanded clones than CD4+.

This table comes from immunoSEQ multiplex PCR, and its TCRdb copy is limited to in-frame clones, with some not included. Among 120,000 or so clones listed, roughly 93% were seen once. The V and J ends lost 7 bases and 13 bases, in that order; junction bases with no gene match: 6. The CDR3 is 11 amino acids. Germline V gene sequence: CDR1 LNHDA, CDR2 SQIVND (reference sequence). The TCR was taken from an adult with an advanced solid tumor such as melanoma, head and neck, liver or kidney cancer. Sequenced material: CD4+ or CD8+ T cells sorted from blood, taken in a trial of the OX40 agonist ivuxolimab. This sequence joins TRBV19 and TRBJ2-1, with 8 nucleotides matching TRBD2. The CDR3 DNA reads TGTGCCAGTACCTCACGGGAGGGTCAGTTCTTC. It is translated as CASTSREGQFF.